The source of this TCR beta chain is a study of blood T cell repertoires in COVID-19. This table comes from immunoSEQ multiplex PCR, and its TCRdb copy is limited to in-frame clones, with some not included. The sample consists of about 150,000 clones, roughly 80% of them appearing once. The CDR3 sequence is 13 residues long. J gave up 4 bases and V 4 bases, and 2 bases lay outside the gene matches. The V gene's germline CDR1 is KGHDR and CDR2 SFDVKD. The TCR comes from a man aged 45-60 years with active or convalescent COVID-19. This rearrangement joins TRBV24-1 to TRBJ2-5; 7 bases fit TRBD2. Sequencing used peripheral blood. CDR3 amino acids: CATSDWGGETQYF. The DNA of the CDR3 is TGTGCCACCAGTGACTGGGGGGGAGAGACCCAGTACTTC.